The TCR beta chain described here comes from a study of shared clonotypes between healthy human individuals. Findings of the study overall: Memory subsets generally showed smaller estimated richness than naive subsets did. An expected dependence of interdonor clonotype sharing on sequencing depth was noted.

For this clone: Its antigen is not known.

The germline gives CDR1 MDHEN, CDR2 SYDVKM. V was trimmed by 2 bases and J by 5 bases, leaving 7 bases between them. The CDR3 runs to 13 residues. Profiling relied on immunoSEQ multiplex PCR, and the TCRdb table lists in-frame clones only, not all of them. The repertoire holds over 1.4 million clones, with roughly 96% as singletons. Sequenced input: naive CD4+ T cells sorted from blood. The subset denotes: CD45RA+ positively selected. V and J are TRBV28 and TRBJ1-5; possibly TRBD1 for D (5 bases). The clonotype comes from a man younger than 45 in good health. The CDR3 bases are TGTGCCAGCAGTTTAGAGGGGCATCAGCCCCAGCATTTT. This translates into CASSLEGHQPQHF.